This T cell receptor beta chain originates from a study of T cell responses to AZD1222 COVID-19 vaccine. Findings and limits, study-wide: The donors showed a predominance of white British ancestry and of females, with possible underestimation of clonal diversity. Spike-specific TCRs gained breadth and depth after people received two AZD1222 doses. Just a handful of AZD1222 recipients were seropositive at baseline. Along spike, vaccine-associated CD4 TCRs were found throughout, with dominance at 160-218 and 743-854.

Repertoires were generated with immunoSEQ multiplex PCR, while TCRdb's copy carries only in-frame clones and drops some. The data show around 99,000 clones, roughly 90% seen once. Concerning this clone itself: The antigen is undetermined.

The source of this sequence is an adult who received the AZD1222 COVID-19 vaccine. Sequencing was performed on peripheral blood, taken 28 days after the second AZD1222 dose.

Written as DNA, the CDR3 is TGTGCCAGCAGCGTAAAACGCAATCAGCCCCAGCATTTT. Encoded protein: CASSVKRNQPQHF. The chain combines TRBV9 with TRBJ1-5, with D hard to call. The CDR3 has 13 residues. The germline gives CDR1 SGDLS, CDR2 YYNGEE. Trimming cost V 1 base and J 2 bases, with 4 bases left between them.